This T cell receptor (beta chain) was observed in a study of T cells in Graves' hyperthyroidism and ophthalmopathy (dated by TCRdb to about 2019). Some background on the complete study: Peripheral blood was collected at initial diagnosis, before any treatment. To identify TCR V-J signatures that set the groups apart, the researchers used a discovery cohort of about a hundred patients, made up of 40 to 45 with Graves' ophthalmopathy and about 59 with stable Graves' hyperthyroidism. An independent validation cohort of under 20 hyperthyroidism patients and approximately 15 patients who later progressed to ophthalmopathy tested prospective prediction of ophthalmopathy. The 100 or so discovery patients were divided at random into training and test sets in a 7:3 ratio. The study also compared thyroid tissue and blood T-cell repertoires from over 5 Graves' hyperthyroidism patients. Following sampling, methimazole starting at 30 mg daily was given to hyperthyroidism patients, and high-dose intravenous methylprednisolone was given to ophthalmopathy patients. The paper describes TCR Vbeta CDR3 sequencing of roughly 130 peripheral blood samples, made up of 43 ophthalmopathy patients, over 70 hyperthyroidism patients and about 17 progressor patients. Points the paper makes about the study in general: In cross-validation, a model built on a 13 V-J signature told ophthalmopathy apart from stable hyperthyroidism with approximately 90% sensitivity and approximately 81% specificity, and in testing the same model reached 80%/75%. In validation, progression to ophthalmopathy was predicted by the model with about 70% sensitivity and 72.22% specificity, a median of around 5.9 months before onset. Most expanded thyroid clonotypes (frequency above 0.001) were also found in blood, which suggests that blood repertoires may mirror thyroid immune responses. No statistical method was used to set the sample size in advance, and investigators knew the group allocation.

This clonotype has more than one count but fewer than ten. The target of this receptor is not known. Base qualities were left out, and no much larger clone turns up one base away. Stable Graves' hyperthyroidism was defined as the absence of progression to ophthalmopathy over 18 months of follow-up. Hyperthyroidism patients were newly diagnosed, with disease duration under 2 months, and aged 18 to 65 years. Patients with uncontrolled infections, other autoimmune diseases, pregnancy or lactation were excluded. Diagnoses were based on clinical symptoms, serum thyroxine and TRAb, thyroid ultrasound and orbital computed tomography. Ficoll-Paque density gradient centrifugation was used to isolate PBMCs from around 9.1 ml of fresh peripheral blood. Total RNA was extracted with Trizol reagent, and quality was checked on an Agilent 2100 Bioanalyzer. From cysteine to phenylalanine, the CDR3 is 14 amino acids long. Only CDR3 DNA remains: 42 bases, in frame from the first base. As encoded in the germline V gene, CDR1 is SGHTA while CDR2 is FQGTGA. V is cut by 5 bases and J by 3 bases, and the space between the germline ends is 14 bases.

The TCR beta CDR3 regions were amplified from the RNA transcripts. The TCR CDR3 was subjected to a first round of RT-PCR using the HTBI primer set and the Qiagen OneStep RT-PCR kit. Libraries were constructed in a second round of multiplex PCR, after which size selection and purification were carried out. Sequencing of the libraries was done on an Illumina HiSeq2000 using paired-end 100 bp reads. In the authors' own workflow: SOAPnuke was used to process the raw data, with reads discarded if the reads contained adapters or uncalled bases, had a mean Phred below 15, or lacked an exact constant-primer or identifier match. High-quality paired reads were merged with COPE v1.2.5, and unique nucleotide sequences were defined as clonotypes. MiTCR v1.1 was used to align the clonotypes against IMGT TRBV, TRBD and TRBJ reference segments. Analysis was restricted to V-J combinations with a frequency above 0.0001, which covered roughly 99% of repertoires. A TCS score was defined as the ratio of F50 (clonal expansion) to E x V (chaos), with BLOSUM62-based TCRdist applied between CDR3 peptides within each V-J. Welch's t-statistics and random forest reduced roughly 540 V-J features to about 13, which were used in a naive Bayes classifier (R e1071). The raw public reads went through TCRdb reprocessing: fastp at Q25, MiXCR clone calling, in-frame beta chains kept. Every entry covers one CDR3 protein and lists the most common genes and DNA from its rows. In this record, the V and J calls reflect TCRdb's handling and not the investigators' own analysis. This sample is represented by 350,000 to 400,000 distinct CDR3 sequences; 15% to 20% of them were singletons. The ten most abundant clones make up about 4% of the sample.

The sequenced sample was blood. The V and J genes are TRBV7-3 and TRBJ2-7; the D gene cannot be named for sure. The origin of this receptor is a woman aged 18-29 years with Graves' hyperthyroidism. The CDR3 region reads CASSPEDGYYEQYF. In nucleotides, the sequence is TGTGCCAGCAGCCCAGAAGACGGATACTACGAGCAGTACTTC.